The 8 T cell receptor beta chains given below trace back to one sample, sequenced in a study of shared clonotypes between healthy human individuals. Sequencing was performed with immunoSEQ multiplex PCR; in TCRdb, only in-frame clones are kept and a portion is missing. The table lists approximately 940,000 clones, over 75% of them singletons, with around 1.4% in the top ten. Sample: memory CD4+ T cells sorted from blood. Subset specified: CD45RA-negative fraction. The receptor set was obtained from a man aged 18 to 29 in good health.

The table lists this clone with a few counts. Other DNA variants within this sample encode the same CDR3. CDR3 sequence: CASSSQGGTEAFF. The CDR3 bases are TGTGCCAGTAGTTCTCAGGGAGGCACTGAAGCTTTCTTT. The rearrangement links TRBV19 to TRBJ1-1, with TRBD1 as a possible D gene (5 bases). The germline gives CDR1 LNHDA, CDR2 SQIVND (reference sequence). The length of the CDR3 is 13 residues. V lost 5 bases to trimming and J lost 4 bases, with 11 bases between them.

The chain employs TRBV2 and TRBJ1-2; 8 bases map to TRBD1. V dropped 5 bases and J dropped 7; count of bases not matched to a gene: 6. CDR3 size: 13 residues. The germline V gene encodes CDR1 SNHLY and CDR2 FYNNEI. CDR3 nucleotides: TGTGCCAGCAGTCGGACAGGGTGGGGTGGCTACACCTTC. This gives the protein CASSRTGWGGYTF.

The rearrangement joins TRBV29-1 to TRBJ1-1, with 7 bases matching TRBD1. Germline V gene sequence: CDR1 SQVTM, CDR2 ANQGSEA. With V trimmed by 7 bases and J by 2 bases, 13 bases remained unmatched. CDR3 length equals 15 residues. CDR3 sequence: CSGTARGQLNTEAFF. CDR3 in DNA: TGCAGCGGGACAGCACGGGGACAGCTAAACACTGAAGCTTTCTTT.

The CDR3 loop reads CASSSIPGQLAKNIQYF. As DNA, the CDR3 is TGTGCCAGCAGCTCGATCCCCGGACAGTTAGCCAAAAACATTCAGTACTTC. The rearrangement links TRBV7-9 to TRBJ2-4; D may be TRBD1 (6 bases). Germline loops: CDR1 SEHNR, CDR2 FQNEAQ (reference sequence). Trimming cost V 4 bases and J 0 bases, with 16 bases left between them. The CDR3 extends over 17 amino acids. Filled out from reference TRBV7-9 and TRBJ2-4, the complete variable domain reads DTGVSQNPRHKITKRGQNVTFRCDPISEHNRLYWYRQTLGQGPEFLTYFQNEAQLEKSRLLSDRFSAERPKGSFSTLEIQRTEQGDSAMYLCASSSIPGQLAKNIQYFGAGTRLSVL.

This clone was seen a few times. CDR3 sequence (DNA): TGTGCCAGCAGTGAAGCCCAGGAGCCCCAGCATTTT. Its translation is CASSEAQEPQHF. V usage is TRBV6-1 and J usage is TRBJ1-5; D uncertain. Germline-derived CDR1 and CDR2 are MNHNS and SASEGT. Trimming took off 0 bases at V and 8 bases at J, with 5 bases between the two ends. The CDR3 is 12 amino acids.

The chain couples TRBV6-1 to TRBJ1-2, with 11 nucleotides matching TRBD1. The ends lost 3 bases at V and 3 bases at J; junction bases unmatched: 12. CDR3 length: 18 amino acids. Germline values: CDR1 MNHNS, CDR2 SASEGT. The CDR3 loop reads CASSEPFRTGGLDYGYTF. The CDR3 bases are TGTGCCAGCAGTGAGCCATTTAGGACAGGGGGCTTGGACTATGGCTACACCTTC.

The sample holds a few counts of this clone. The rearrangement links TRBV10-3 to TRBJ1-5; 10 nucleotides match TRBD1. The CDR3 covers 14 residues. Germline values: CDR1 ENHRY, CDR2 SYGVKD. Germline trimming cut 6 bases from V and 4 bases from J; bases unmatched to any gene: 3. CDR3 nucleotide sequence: TGTGCCATCAGCGGGACAGGGGATAATCAGCCCCAGCATTTT. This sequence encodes CAISGTGDNQPQHF.

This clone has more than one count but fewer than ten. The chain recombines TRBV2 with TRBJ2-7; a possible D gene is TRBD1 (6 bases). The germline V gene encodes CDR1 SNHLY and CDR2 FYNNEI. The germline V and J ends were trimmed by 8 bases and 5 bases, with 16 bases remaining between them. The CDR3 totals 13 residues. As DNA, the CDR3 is TGTGCCAGCCAAAACAGGGAAAAAAACGAGCAGTACTTC. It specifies CASQNREKNEQYF.